In its sample, the clone carrying this T cell receptor (beta chain) was seen a few times. Antigen unknown. The entry originates in a study of spatial heterogeneity in lung cancer. Study as a whole: Each time, sequencing found more beta-chain sequences than alpha-chain sequences. Across tumor regions, counts of TCR transcripts showed a strong correlation with a T cell module score derived from matched bulk RNA-seq. General observations from the study: Mutation tallies in tumors tracked expanded intratumoral alpha and beta TCR counts.

A unique molecular identifier was carried by every single TCR cDNA molecule. TCRdb re-called the 5' RACE reads through MiXCR, storing one row per CDR3 protein. The repertoire includes some 3,500 distinct CDR3 sequences, under 45% of them detected once, and 9.5% to 15% sits in the top ten. V was shortened by 8 bases and J by 6 bases, with 14 bases between the two germline ends. The CDR3 totals 12 residues. CDR1 and CDR2 from the germline V gene are MNHEY and SVGEGT. The time point here: sample taken at primary tumor resection. The V call is TRBV6-2 or TRBV6-3, the J call TRBJ2-7; D call uncertain. The receptor's source is a female donor with early-stage non-small cell lung cancer. Sequenced material: lung tumor tissue, taken at surgery. CDR3 coding DNA: TGTGCCAGCCAGGACGGCCCCCGCGAGCAGTACTTC. It specifies CASQDGPREQYF.